One sample yielded the 27 T cell receptor beta chains listed below, sequenced in a study of T cell responses to AZD1222 COVID-19 vaccine. Only in-frame clones appear in the TCRdb table, and some are missing; sequencing was by immunoSEQ multiplex PCR. This sample has 100,000 to 140,000 clones, with about nine tenths found just once. The material sequenced was peripheral blood, taken 28 days after the second AZD1222 dose. These receptors were collected from an adult who received the AZD1222 COVID-19 vaccine.

The rearrangement links TRBV16 to TRBJ2-1; TRBD1 matches at 8 bases. Germline loops: CDR1 KGHSY, CDR2 FQNENV. The CDR3 runs 15 residues. Losses at the gene ends were 4 bases for V and 3 bases for J; bases not matched to a gene: 5. The CDR3, as DNA: TGTGCCAGCAGCCGAGGACAGGGTTACTACAATGAGCAGTTCTTC. Translation: CASSRGQGYYNEQFF.

The CDR3 is CASSYTGTSGGGYTF. The CDR3 region has the DNA TGTGCCAGCAGCTATACTGGGACCTCCGGGGGGGGCTACACCTTC. This chain uses TRBV7-8 with TRBJ1-2; D is perhaps TRBD1 (5 bases). V lost 4 bases and J 8 bases, leaving 20 bases between the germline ends. CDR1 and CDR2 (germline): SGHVS, FQNEAQ. This CDR3 has 15 amino acids.

The rearrangement links TRBV20-1 to TRBJ2-7; a possible D gene is TRBD2 (5 bases). The CDR3 extends over 14 amino acids. The germline CDR1 and CDR2 sequences are DFQATT and SNEGSKA (reference sequence). Trimming took 3 bases from V and 0 from J, leaving 12 bases between them. The CDR3 region has the DNA TGCAGTGCTAGTGGCGGGTCTTACTCCTACGAGCAGTACTTC. Protein: CSASGGSYSYEQYF.

The genes are TRBV11-2 and TRBJ1-3; no clear D gene. Trimming removed 1 base at V and 0 bases at J, with 10 bases between. Germline V gives CDR1 SGHAT, CDR2 FQNNGV. The length of the CDR3 is 16 residues. The CDR3 sequence: CASSLGLTDSGNTIYF. CDR3 in DNA: TGTGCCAGCAGCTTAGGTCTCACAGACTCTGGAAACACCATATATTTT.

V gene TRBV4-1 combines with J gene TRBJ2-7; 9 bases fit TRBD2. There are 15 residues in the CDR3. V trimming: 0 bases; J trimming: 2 bases; junction bases outside the gene matches: 2. Germline values: CDR1 MGHRA, CDR2 YSYEKL. CDR3 nucleotide sequence: TGCGCCAGCAGCCAAGATGCTAGCGGGGCCTACGAGCAGTACTTC. Its protein is CASSQDASGAYEQYF.

J is TRBJ1-4 and V is TRBV30; unclear D gene. Trimming took off 0 bases at V and 8 bases at J, with 10 bases between the two ends. Germline V gene sequence: CDR1 GTSNPN, CDR2 SVGIG (reference sequence). The CDR3 sequence is 13 residues long. The CDR3 DNA reads as TGTGCCTGGAGTGTGGGAGCCTTAGAAAAACTGTTTTTT. Translated: CAWSVGALEKLFF.

The CDR3 nucleotides read TGTGCCAGTGCGATTCTAGCGGGGGGTCCATCAGGCACAGATACGCAGTATTTT. Protein sequence: CASAILAGGPSGTDTQYF. The chain carries TRBV19 and TRBJ2-3; 11 positions match TRBD2. Trimming at V came to 8 bases and at J to 1 base, leaving 14 bases not matched to a gene. CDR1 LNHDA and CDR2 SQIVND come from the germline V gene (reference sequence). The CDR3 totals 18 residues.

This clone was found once. The V and J genes are TRBV6-5 and TRBJ2-3; tentative D call: TRBD1 (6 bases). Germline CDR1 is MNHEY and CDR2 is SVGAGI. V was pared by 6 bases and J by 3 bases, with 13 bases between. The CDR3 covers 14 residues. This CDR3 reads CASRPGQGTDTQYF. Here the CDR3 DNA reads TGTGCCAGCAGGCCCGGTCAGGGGACAGATACGCAGTATTTT.

CDR3 coding DNA: TGTGCCAGCAGCTTTACGGAGACCCAGTACTTC. This translates into CASSFTETQYF. The chain employs TRBV11-2 and TRBJ2-5; no definite D call. Between the trimmed V and J ends, which lost 3 bases and 5 bases, there was a span of 4 bases. CDR1 and CDR2 from the germline V gene are SGHAT and FQNNGV. The CDR3 is 11 amino acids.

The gene calls are TRBV5-1 and TRBJ2-4; D is uncertain. V lost 0 bases and J lost 2, with 12 bases in between. There are 16 residues in the CDR3. Per germline, CDR1 SGHRS and CDR2 YFSETQ. CDR3 protein: CASSLAAFTSKNIQYF. The CDR3 DNA is TGCGCCAGCAGCTTGGCCGCGTTTACTTCCAAAAACATTCAGTACTTC.

The chain is built from TRBV7-9 and TRBJ2-7; maybe TRBD1 (6 bases). The germline gives CDR1 SEHNR, CDR2 FQNEAQ (reference sequence). This CDR3 contains 14 residues. Trimming stripped 4 bases from V and 0 bases from J, with 10 bases between. CDR3 coding DNA: TGTGCCAGCAGCTGGCCGGGACACTCCTACGAGCAGTACTTC. Translating gives CASSWPGHSYEQYF. Filled out from reference TRBV7-9 and TRBJ2-7, the complete variable domain reads DTGVSQNPRHKITKRGQNVTFRCDPISEHNRLYWYRQTLGQGPEFLTYFQNEAQLEKSRLLSDRFSAERPKGSFSTLEIQRTEQGDSAMYLCASSWPGHSYEQYFGPGTRLTVT.

The rearrangement uses TRBV18 and TRBJ2-1; 9 positions match TRBD1. The CDR3 extends over 15 amino acids. Germline V gene sequence: CDR1 KGHSH, CDR2 LQKENI. V gave up 3 bases and J gave up 8 bases; unmatched junction bases: 8. As DNA, the CDR3 is TGTGCCAGCTCACCCTGGGACAGGGCGAACGATGAGCAGTTCTTC. This translates into CASSPWDRANDEQFF. Together with reference TRBV18 and TRBJ2-1, the CDR3 gives the full variable domain: NAGVMQNPRHLVRRRGQEARLRCSPMKGHSHVYWYRQLPEEGLKFMVYLQKENIIDESGMPKERFSAEFPKEGPSILRIQQVVRGDSAAYFCASSPWDRANDEQFFGPGTRLTVL.

This chain connects TRBV5-5 to TRBJ2-5; D gene ambiguous. This CDR3 has 13 amino acids. The V end lost 1 base, the J end lost 6 bases, and 10 bases lay between the germline ends. From germline, CDR1 is SGHKS and CDR2 YYEKEE (reference sequence). The CDR3 DNA reads as TGTGCCAGCAGCTTGAACCTAGGGCAGACCCAGTACTTC. It translates to CASSLNLGQTQYF.

J is TRBJ2-7 and V is TRBV29-1; D is undetermined. The germline V and J ends were trimmed by 4 bases and 4 bases, with 8 bases remaining between them. Germline-derived CDR1 and CDR2 are SQVTM and ANQGSEA. This CDR3 contains 11 residues. In DNA form, the CDR3 reads TGCAGCGTTGTGGCTTCGTACGAGCAGTACTTC. Its translation is CSVVASYEQYF.

V and J are TRBV6-5 and TRBJ1-1; 9 bases fit TRBD1. Unmatched junction bases numbered 8, after V lost 7 bases and J lost 11 bases. CDR3 size: 12 residues. Germline CDR1 reads MNHEY; CDR2 reads SVGAGI. The CDR3 protein is CASTNSGTGAFF. DNA of the CDR3: TGTGCCAGCACCAACAGCGGGACAGGGGCTTTCTTT.

This clone was picked up one time. The chain is built from TRBV19 and TRBJ1-2; a possible D gene is TRBD1 (5 bases). The CDR3 is 13 amino acids. The V gene's germline CDR1 is LNHDA and CDR2 SQIVND (reference sequence). Trimming took 2 bases from V and 6 from J, leaving 10 bases between them. CDR3 sequence: CASSITGWDGYTF. The CDR3, as DNA: TGTGCCAGTAGTATAACAGGCTGGGATGGCTACACCTTC.

The CDR3 coding sequence is TGCGCCAGCAGCCCCAATGGGGTTTTTAATGAGCAGTTCTTC. Encoded protein: CASSPNGVFNEQFF. V gene TRBV5-1 combines with J gene TRBJ2-1; D is undetermined. The CDR3 is 14 residues long. Deletions cut 4 bases from V and 7 bases from J, with 15 bases between. The germline gives CDR1 SGHRS, CDR2 YFSETQ.

The V call is TRBV9, the J call TRBJ2-3; D gene ambiguous. The CDR3 runs to 12 residues. Germline V gene data show CDR1 as SGDLS and CDR2 as YYNGEE. The V gene lost 6 bases and the J gene lost 5 bases, with 10 bases spanning the gap. CDR3 DNA sequence: TGTGCCAGCACGAGGTTAGGAGATACGCAGTATTTT. Translating it yields CASTRLGDTQYF.

This chain joins TRBV28 and TRBJ2-7; 9 nucleotides line up with TRBD2. Germline V gene data show CDR1 as MDHEN and CDR2 as SYDVKM. This CDR3 contains 13 residues. Unmatched junction bases numbered 4, after V lost 6 bases and J lost 4 bases. The CDR3 DNA sequence: TGTGCCAGCAGACTAGCGGGCGGGTACGAGCAGTACTTC. This gives the protein CASRLAGGYEQYF.

V usage is TRBV2 and J usage is TRBJ2-2; D not resolved. Between the trimmed V and J ends, which lost 7 bases and 4 bases, there was a span of 13 bases. The CDR3 spans 14 residues. Germline V gene lookup returns CDR1 SNHLY and CDR2 FYNNEI. The CDR3, as DNA: TGTGCCAGCACCTTTAACTGGGGCACCGGGGAGCTGTTTTTT. The encoded protein is CASTFNWGTGELFF.

J is TRBJ2-2 and V is TRBV29-1; D is unclear. The germline CDR1 and CDR2 sequences are SQVTM and ANQGSEA. The CDR3 runs 12 residues. The ends were cut back, 1 base at V and 8 bases at J, with 8 bases in the middle. The CDR3 DNA sequence: TGCAGCGTTGAAGCAGGACCTGGGGAGCTGTTTTTT. This encodes CSVEAGPGELFF.

CDR3 in DNA: TGTGCCAGCAGTTTAAACGGACAGGGACTCAATGAGCAGTTCTTC. This translates into CASSLNGQGLNEQFF. The chain employs TRBV27 and TRBJ2-1; 8 bases line up with TRBD1. V lost 2 bases and J lost 6; bases outside the gene matches: 6. CDR3 length: 15 residues. CDR1 is MNHEY, CDR2 SMNVEV, per germline (reference sequence).

The gene calls are TRBV2 and TRBJ2-5, with D unresolved. Germline V CDR1 and CDR2: SNHLY, FYNNEI. The CDR3 is 9 amino acids. Trimming shortened V by 6 bases and J by 7 bases, and 3 bases separated the two germline ends. The CDR3 is CASSVTQYF. CDR3 coding DNA: TGTGCCAGCAGCGTGACCCAGTACTTC.

This clone was counted between two and nine times. This chain joins TRBV5-1 and TRBJ2-3; weak D call: TRBD2 (6 bases). V was trimmed by 4 bases and J by 0 bases, leaving 9 bases between them. This CDR3 contains 14 residues. From germline, CDR1 is SGHRS and CDR2 YFSETQ. The CDR3 region has the DNA TGCGCCAGCAGCACCGGGACTAGCACAGATACGCAGTATTTT. Residues: CASSTGTSTDTQYF.

The sample holds one count of this clone. The J gene is TRBJ2-5, the V gene TRBV5-4; TRBD2 aligns across 13 bases. The V segment lost 3 bases and the J segment 4 bases; nucleotides outside the gene matches: 6. The germline V gene encodes CDR1 SGHNT and CDR2 YYREEE (reference sequence). The CDR3 sequence is 16 residues long. For the CDR3, the DNA is TGTGCCAGCAGCTCCAGGACTAGCGGGAGAGTAGAGACCCAGTACTTC. Translation: CASSSRTSGRVETQYF.

The chain's CDR3 is CASSLGTYEQYF. CDR3 nucleotides: TGCGCCAGCAGCTTGGGGACTTACGAGCAGTACTTC. This chain joins TRBV5-1 and TRBJ2-7; TRBD2 is a possible D gene (5 bases). This CDR3 has 12 amino acids. Germline CDR1 is SGHRS and CDR2 is YFSETQ. Trimming took off 0 bases at V and 4 bases at J, with 5 bases between the two ends.

The rearrangement joins TRBV9 to TRBJ2-3; 7 bases are a match to TRBD2. The CDR3 consists of 15 residues. Looked up from germline, CDR1 is SGDLS and CDR2 is YYNGEE. J was trimmed by 4 bases and V by 1 base; bases with no gene match: 6. CDR3 in DNA: TGTGCCAGCAGCGTAAGAAGCGGGAACCCAGATACGCAGTATTTT. Amino acid sequence: CASSVRSGNPDTQYF.